This TCR beta chain emerged from a study of regulatory T cells in long-lasting Graves disease. Per germline, CDR1 SGHTS and CDR2 YDEGEE. CDR3 size: 15 residues. V lost 1 base, J lost 1 base, and 4 bases stayed unmatched. At least ten counts were recorded for this clonotype. TCR beta libraries were built with iRepertoire HTBI primers and Arm-PCR of CDR3 regions. TCRdb re-called the multiplex PCR reads through MiXCR, storing one row per CDR3 protein. Among about 350,000 distinct CDR3 sequences, 16% were seen once, and the ten largest hold around 27%. Time point specified: newly diagnosed GD, antithyroid drugs for less than 3 months. Making the TCR library involved RNA that had been extracted from PBMCs. The data also belong to a second study, concerning T cells in Graves' hyperthyroidism and ophthalmopathy.

The receptor was derived from a man aged 40-49 years with Graves disease. This chain joins TRBV5-8 and TRBJ2-7; the match to TRBD1 covers 8 bases. The sequencing here drew on peripheral blood mononuclear cells (PBMCs), taken at new diagnosis, from a patient treated with antithyroid drugs. This CDR3 reads CASSLYGTGSYEQYF. CDR3 coding DNA: TGTGCCAGCAGCTTGTACGGGACAGGTTCCTACGAGCAGTACTTC.